This T cell receptor (beta chain) was sequenced in a study of CD8 T cells in Susac syndrome. Study results and caveats: The study recognized that its TCR sequencing and HLA analysis covered a relatively small number of individuals.

Random hexamers were used to reverse transcribe an amount of roughly 0.45 to 1 ug RNA. An immunoSEQ multiplex PCR generated amplified TCR beta CDR3 products spanning 54 Vbeta and 13 Jbeta. TCRdb processed the immunoSEQ multiplex PCR reads anew with MiXCR; each CDR3 protein has one entry. The sample includes over 100,000 distinct CDR3 sequences, roughly 96% of them seen just once. Note on this clonotype: Its antigen remains unidentified.

Healthy donors were controls matched for age and sex. Negative isolation yielded the CD8+ and CD4+ T cells, while FACS enriched the TEMRA cells. CDR1 MNHEY and CDR2 SVGAGI come from the germline V gene. The CDR3 consists of 13 residues. Trimming at V came to 6 bases and at J to 2 bases, leaving 2 bases not matched to a gene. The chain carries TRBV6-5 and TRBJ2-7; 9 nucleotides align to TRBD1. The material sequenced was CD4+ T cells from PBMCs. The TCR originated in a human donor in good health. The CDR3: CASRDRGPYEQYF. For the CDR3, the DNA is TGTGCCAGCAGGGACAGGGGCCCCTACGAGCAGTACTTC.